This T cell receptor (beta chain) is from a study of cytomegalovirus exposure and HLA in healthy donors. Regarding the study as a whole: In a later analysis, productive TCRs from donors in an Asian-associated ancestry cluster reportedly carried fewer N-insertions than the cohort mean. CMV serostatus stood as the only immune exposure information on hand.

60 Vbeta and 13 Jbeta primers were used in PCR. Measured with immunoSEQ multiplex PCR; TCRdb has only the in-frame clones, and not every one. Among about 200,000 clones listed, around nine tenths were seen once. In regard to this clone: The antigen is not known.

The CDR3 extends over 13 amino acids. In germline, CDR1 is SNHLY, CDR2 FYNNEI. V was clipped by 6 bases and J by 2 bases, with 9 bases between them. Sequenced input: PBMCs. V is TRBV2 and J is TRBJ2-3, with D maybe TRBD1 (6 bases). The receptor was derived from a woman between 18 and 29 years old in good health and CMV-seronegative. DNA of the CDR3: TGTGCCAGCAGGAGGACAGACACAGATACGCAGTATTTT. Translation: CASRRTDTDTQYF.